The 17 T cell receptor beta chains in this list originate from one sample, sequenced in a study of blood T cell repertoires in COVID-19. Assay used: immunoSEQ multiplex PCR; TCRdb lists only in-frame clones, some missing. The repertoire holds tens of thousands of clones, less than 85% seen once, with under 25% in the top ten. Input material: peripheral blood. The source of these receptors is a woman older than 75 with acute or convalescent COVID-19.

The CDR3 sequence: CASSYSTGSTNEKLFF. CDR3 coding DNA: TGTGCCAGCAGTTACTCGACGGGTTCAACTAATGAAAAACTGTTTTTT. The chain carries TRBV6-5 and TRBJ1-4; D uncertain. Germline-derived CDR1 and CDR2 are MNHEY and SVGAGI. The CDR3 length is 16 residues. V was shortened by 0 bases and J by 0 bases, with 8 bases between the two germline ends.

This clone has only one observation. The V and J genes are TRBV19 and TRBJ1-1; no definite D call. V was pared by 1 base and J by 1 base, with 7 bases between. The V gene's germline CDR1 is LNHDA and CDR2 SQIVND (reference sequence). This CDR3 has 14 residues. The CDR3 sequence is CASSIGGRNTEAFF. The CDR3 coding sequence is TGTGCCAGTAGTATAGGAGGGAGGAACACTGAAGCTTTCTTT. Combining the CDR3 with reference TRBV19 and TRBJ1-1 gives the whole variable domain DGGITQSPKYLFRKEGQNVTLSCEQNLNHDAMYWYRQDPGQGLRLIYYSQIVNDFQKGDIAEGYSVSREKKESFPLTVTSAQKNPTAFYLCASSIGGRNTEAFFGQGTRLTVV.

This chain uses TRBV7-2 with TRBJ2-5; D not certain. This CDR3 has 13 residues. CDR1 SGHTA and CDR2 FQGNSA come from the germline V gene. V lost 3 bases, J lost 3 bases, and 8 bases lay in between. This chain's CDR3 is CASSFDLEETQYF. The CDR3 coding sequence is TGTGCCAGCAGCTTCGACTTGGAAGAGACCCAGTACTTC.

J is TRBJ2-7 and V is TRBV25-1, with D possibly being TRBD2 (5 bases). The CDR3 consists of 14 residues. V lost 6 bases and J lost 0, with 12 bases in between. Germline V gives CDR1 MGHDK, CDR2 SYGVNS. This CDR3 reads CASRGDWSSYEQYF. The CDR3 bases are TGTGCCAGCAGGGGAGACTGGAGCTCCTACGAGCAGTACTTC.

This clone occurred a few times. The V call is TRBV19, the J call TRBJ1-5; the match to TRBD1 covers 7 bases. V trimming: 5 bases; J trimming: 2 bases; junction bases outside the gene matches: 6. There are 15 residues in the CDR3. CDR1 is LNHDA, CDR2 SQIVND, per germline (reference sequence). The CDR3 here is CASSLGQVGNQPQHF. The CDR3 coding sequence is TGTGCCAGTAGTTTAGGACAGGTTGGCAATCAGCCCCAGCATTTT.

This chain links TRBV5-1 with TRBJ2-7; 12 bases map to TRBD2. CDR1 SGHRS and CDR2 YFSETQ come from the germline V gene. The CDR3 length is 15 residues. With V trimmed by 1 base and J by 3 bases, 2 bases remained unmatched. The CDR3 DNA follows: TGCGCCAGCAGCTTGAAGACTAGCGGGGGCTACGAGCAGTACTTC. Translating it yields CASSLKTSGGYEQYF.

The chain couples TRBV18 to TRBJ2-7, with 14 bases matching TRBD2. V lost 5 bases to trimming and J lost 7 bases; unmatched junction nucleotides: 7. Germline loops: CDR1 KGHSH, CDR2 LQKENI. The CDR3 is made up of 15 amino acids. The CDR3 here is CASSKGLAGVREQYF. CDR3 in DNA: TGTGCCAGCTCAAAGGGACTAGCGGGAGTTCGGGAGCAGTACTTC.

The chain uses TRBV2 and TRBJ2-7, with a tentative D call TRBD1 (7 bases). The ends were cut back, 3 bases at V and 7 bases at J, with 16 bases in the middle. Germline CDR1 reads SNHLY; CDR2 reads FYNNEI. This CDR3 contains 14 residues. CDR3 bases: TGTGCCAGCAGTGAGCAGGGGGGCGTGGGGGAGCAGTACTTC. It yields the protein CASSEQGGVGEQYF.

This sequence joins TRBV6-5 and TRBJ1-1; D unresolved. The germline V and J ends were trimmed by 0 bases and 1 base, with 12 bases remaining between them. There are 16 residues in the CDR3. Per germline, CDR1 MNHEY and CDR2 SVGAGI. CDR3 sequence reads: CASSYSTYFRNTEAFF. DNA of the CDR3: TGTGCCAGCAGTTACTCGACATATTTCCGGAACACTGAAGCTTTCTTT.

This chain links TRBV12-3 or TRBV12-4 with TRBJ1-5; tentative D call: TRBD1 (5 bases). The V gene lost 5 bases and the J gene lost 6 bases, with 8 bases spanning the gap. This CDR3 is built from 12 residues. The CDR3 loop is CASSGQGQPQHF. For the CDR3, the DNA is TGTGCCAGCAGTGGTCAGGGTCAGCCCCAGCATTTT.

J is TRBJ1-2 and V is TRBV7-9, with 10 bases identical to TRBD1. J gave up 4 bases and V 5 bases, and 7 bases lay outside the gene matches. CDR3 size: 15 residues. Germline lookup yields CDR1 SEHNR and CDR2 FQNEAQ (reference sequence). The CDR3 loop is CASSIDRGHIYGYTF. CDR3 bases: TGTGCCAGCAGCATTGACAGGGGGCACATCTATGGCTACACCTTC. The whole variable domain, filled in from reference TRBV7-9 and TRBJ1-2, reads DTGVSQNPRHKITKRGQNVTFRCDPISEHNRLYWYRQTLGQGPEFLTYFQNEAQLEKSRLLSDRFSAERPKGSFSTLEIQRTEQGDSAMYLCASSIDRGHIYGYTFGSGTRLTVV.

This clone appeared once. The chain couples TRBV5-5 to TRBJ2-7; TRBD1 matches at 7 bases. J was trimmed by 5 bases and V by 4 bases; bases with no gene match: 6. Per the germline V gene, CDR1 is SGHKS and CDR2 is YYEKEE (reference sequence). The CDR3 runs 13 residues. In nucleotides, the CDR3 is TGTGCCAGCAGCCCAAGACAGGGCAACGAGCAGTACTTC. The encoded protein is CASSPRQGNEQYF.

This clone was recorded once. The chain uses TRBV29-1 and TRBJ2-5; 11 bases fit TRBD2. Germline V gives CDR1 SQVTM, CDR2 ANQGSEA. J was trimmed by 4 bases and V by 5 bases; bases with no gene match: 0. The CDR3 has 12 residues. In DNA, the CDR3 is TGCAGCGTTCTAGCGGGAGGAGAGACCCAGTACTTC. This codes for CSVLAGGETQYF.

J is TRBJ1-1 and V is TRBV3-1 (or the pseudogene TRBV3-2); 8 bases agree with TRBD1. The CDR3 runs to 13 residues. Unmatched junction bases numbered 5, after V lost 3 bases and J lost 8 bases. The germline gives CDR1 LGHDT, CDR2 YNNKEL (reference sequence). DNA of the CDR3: TGTGCCAGCAGCCAGAGGACAGGGTCAGAAGCTTTCTTT. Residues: CASSQRTGSEAFF.

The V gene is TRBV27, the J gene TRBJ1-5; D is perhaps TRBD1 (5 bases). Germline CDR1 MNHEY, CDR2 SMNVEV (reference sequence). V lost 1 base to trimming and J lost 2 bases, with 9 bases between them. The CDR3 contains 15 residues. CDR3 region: CASSLYQGGNQPQHF. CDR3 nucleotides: TGTGCCAGCAGTTTATACCAGGGCGGCAATCAGCCCCAGCATTTT.

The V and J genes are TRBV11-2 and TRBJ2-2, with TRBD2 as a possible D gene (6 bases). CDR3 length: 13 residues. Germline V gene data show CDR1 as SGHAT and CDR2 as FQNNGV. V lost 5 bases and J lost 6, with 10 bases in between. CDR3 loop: CASSQWEAGELFF. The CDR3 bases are TGTGCCAGCAGCCAGTGGGAGGCCGGGGAGCTGTTTTTT.

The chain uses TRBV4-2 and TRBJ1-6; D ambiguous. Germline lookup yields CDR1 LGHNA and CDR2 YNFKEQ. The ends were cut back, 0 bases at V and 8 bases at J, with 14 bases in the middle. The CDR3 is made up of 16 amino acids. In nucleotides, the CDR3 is TGTGCCAGCAGCCAAGATCTGGCCCATCCCCATTCACCCCTCCACTTT. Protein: CASSQDLAHPHSPLHF.